These T cell receptor beta chains were read from a single sample in a study of cytomegalovirus exposure and HLA in healthy donors. The table came from immunoSEQ multiplex PCR; TCRdb's copy has only in-frame clones and leaves some out. The data show roughly 200,000 clones, around 86% seen once. The sequencing sample was made of PBMCs. These receptors originate from a man under 40 in good health and CMV-seropositive. Each CDR3 is given with its conserved first and last residue. D genes are given only for firm matches. Size is omitted from some rows. Given values are once, few, many or a class for expanded clones.

.,TRBV7-2,TRBJ2-3,.,CASSDDIGSVLTDTQYF,TGTGCCAGCAGCGACGACATAGGGTCGGTCCTCACAGATACGCAGTATTTT
.,TRBV4-3,TRBJ2-7,.,CASSQEGVGGYEQYF,TGCGCCAGCAGCCAAGAGGGCGTAGGAGGCTACGAGCAGTACTTC
TRBD1,TRBV7-2,TRBJ1-2,.,CASSLDGQGFYGYTF,TGTGCCAGCAGCTTGGATGGACAGGGTTTTTATGGCTACACCTTC
.,TRBV5-6,TRBJ1-5,.,CASSARVADNQPQHF,TGTGCCAGCAGCGCCCGTGTGGCGGACAATCAGCCCCAGCATTTT
.,TRBV7-2,TRBJ1-1,.,CASSSRANTEAFF,TGTGCCAGCAGCTCACGAGCGAACACTGAAGCTTTCTTT
TRBD1,TRBV29-1,TRBJ1-4,once,CSARSGQPEEKLFF,TGCAGCGCCCGATCGGGACAGCCAGAAGAAAAACTGTTTTTT
TRBD1,TRBV6-5,TRBJ1-3,.,CASRRTGRGNTIYF,TGTGCCAGCCGCAGGACAGGGCGTGGAAACACCATATATTTT
TRBD1,TRBV5-1,TRBJ2-5,.,CASSQDRVLGETQYF,TGCGCCAGCAGCCAAGACAGGGTACTAGGAGAGACCCAGTACTTC
.,TRBV7-9,TRBJ2-7,.,CASSRGTPDEQYF,TGTGCCAGCAGCCGAGGGACCCCTGACGAGCAGTACTTC
.,TRBV11-3,TRBJ1-2,.,CASSPGSAGNYGYTF,TGTGCCAGCAGTCCCGGATCGGCAGGGAACTATGGCTACACCTTC
TRBD1,TRBV18,TRBJ2-7,.,CASSRPGQGTYEQYF,TGTGCCAGCTCACGCCCGGGACAGGGTACCTACGAGCAGTACTTC
.,TRBV28,TRBJ2-3,.,CASSLGTDTQYF,TGTGCCAGCAGTTTAGGGACAGATACGCAGTATTTT
.,TRBV5-1,TRBJ1-1,.,CASSFRAGTLMNTEAFF,TGCGCCAGCAGCTTCCGGGCTGGAACATTAATGAACACTGAAGCTTTCTTT
TRBD2,TRBV11-3,TRBJ2-7,once,CASSPGTSAAYEQYF,TGTGCCAGCAGCCCCGGGACTAGCGCAGCCTACGAGCAGTACTTC
.,TRBV5-1,TRBJ2-3,.,CASSLEGRTTDTQYF,TGCGCCAGCAGCTTGGAGGGCAGAACCACAGATACGCAGTATTTT
TRBD1,TRBV19,TRBJ1-2,.,CASTGLRQGVRNYGYTF,TGTGCCAGTACCGGACTGAGACAGGGGGTTCGGAACTATGGCTACACCTTC
.,TRBV5-6,TRBJ1-5,.,CASSPGPYSNQPQHF,TGTGCCAGCAGCCCGGGACCTTATAGCAATCAGCCCCAGCATTTT
.,TRBV20-1,TRBJ2-5,.,CSARVQETQYF,TGCAGTGCTAGAGTGCAGGAGACCCAGTACTTC
TRBD1,TRBV5-6,TRBJ2-7,once,CASSFGTGDEQYF,TGTGCCAGCAGCTTTGGGACAGGGGACGAGCAGTACTTC
.,TRBV5-1,TRBJ2-5,once,CASRATPGETQYF,TGCGCCAGCCGAGCTACCCCCGGGGAGACCCAGTACTTC
.,TRBV5-6,TRBJ1-5,.,CASSRLGLSNQPQHF,TGTGCCAGCAGTCGACTGGGACTGAGCAATCAGCCCCAGCATTTT
.,TRBV4-3,TRBJ2-7,.,CASSQGHGGYGEQYF,TGCGCCAGCAGCCAAGGACACGGGGGTTATGGCGAGCAGTACTTC
.,TRBV7-3,TRBJ2-3,.,CASSLTQDTQYF,TGTGCCAGCAGCTTAACCCAGGATACGCAGTATTTT
.,TRBV7-2,TRBJ2-5,once,CASSLTRQGGETQYF,TGTGCCAGCAGCTTAACACGTCAAGGCGGGGAGACCCAGTACTTC
.,TRBV19,TRBJ1-1,.,CASSMEGILRNTEAFF,TGTGCCAGTAGTATGGAGGGGATACTTCGAAACACTGAAGCTTTCTTT
TRBD1,TRBV28,TRBJ2-7,many,CASSSLLIRDRQLDEQYF,TGTGCCAGCAGTTCACTACTTATCCGGGACAGGCAGCTTGACGAGCAGTACTTC
.,TRBV28,TRBJ2-5,.,CASAGGPGSGQETQYF,TGTGCCAGCGCCGGGGGACCGGGTAGCGGCCAAGAGACCCAGTACTTC
TRBD2,TRBV11-2,TRBJ2-1,.,CASSLVTEAGGPLKQFF,TGTGCCAGCAGCTTAGTAACGGAGGCGGGAGGGCCTTTGAAGCAGTTCTTC
TRBD1,TRBV6-1,TRBJ2-2,once,CATRTGVATGELFF,TGTGCCACCAGGACAGGGGTTGCCACCGGGGAGCTGTTTTTT
.,TRBV2,TRBJ1-6,.,CASSNMGGSPLHF,TGTGCCAGCAGCAATATGGGGGGATCACCCCTCCACTTT
TRBD1,TRBV11-3,TRBJ2-5,.,CASSFNRGIQETQYF,TGTGCCAGCAGCTTTAACAGGGGAATTCAAGAGACCCAGTACTTC
.,TRBV23-1,TRBJ2-3,few,CASRREVGTDTQYF,TGCGCCAGCCGGAGGGAGGTTGGCACAGATACGCAGTATTTT
.,TRBV5-6,TRBJ1-5,.,CASSAAPLDDQPQHF,TGTGCCAGCAGCGCAGCCCCATTGGACGATCAGCCCCAGCATTTT
.,TRBV10-3,TRBJ2-7,.,CAISESAVSSYEQYF,TGTGCCATCAGTGAGTCGGCCGTGAGCTCCTACGAGCAGTACTTC
TRBD1,TRBV18,TRBJ2-5,.,CASSPGPQGRETQYF,TGTGCCAGCTCACCAGGTCCACAGGGGCGCGAGACCCAGTACTTC
.,TRBV5-1,TRBJ2-7,.,CASSLRTGHYEQYF,TGCGCCAGCAGCCTACGGACGGGTCACTACGAGCAGTACTTC
TRBD1,TRBV7-2,TRBJ1-5,.,CASSSRQGANQPQHF,TGTGCCAGCAGTTCGAGACAGGGGGCGAATCAGCCCCAGCATTTT
.,TRBV7-3,TRBJ2-1,.,CASSLAQIGLAEQFF,TGTGCCAGCAGCCTCGCCCAAATCGGGTTGGCTGAGCAGTTCTTC
TRBD1,TRBV9,TRBJ2-7,.,CASSVVDRAYEQYF,TGTGCCAGCAGCGTAGTCGACAGGGCCTACGAGCAGTACTTC
TRBD1,TRBV7-2,TRBJ2-1,.,CASSFRQGWNEQFF,TGTGCCAGCAGCTTCAGACAGGGGTGGAATGAGCAGTTCTTC
TRBD2,TRBV10-3,TRBJ2-2,.,CAITAGANTGELFF,TGTGCCATAACAGCGGGAGCGAACACCGGGGAGCTGTTTTTT
TRBD1,TRBV5-8,TRBJ2-5,.,CASRRTGVIGGETQYF,TGTGCCAGCAGACGGACAGGGGTAATAGGAGGGGAGACCCAGTACTTC
.,TRBV11-2,TRBJ1-4,.,CASSLEGVSEKLFF,TGTGCCAGCAGCTTAGAGGGGGTTAGTGAAAAACTGTTTTTT